The next 15 T cell receptor beta chains were all read from a single sample in a study of CD8 T cells in ankylosing spondylitis. In TCRdb, the 5' RACE reads were re-called with MiXCR into one record per CDR3 protein. This table holds about 42,000 distinct CDR3 sequences, 3% to 4% found once. The specimen sequenced was blood, either unsorted or a sorted T cell fraction (not recorded which). Receptor source: a female donor with ankylosing spondylitis or in good health (not recorded which).

This clonotype was seen at least ten times. V gene TRBV9 combines with J gene TRBJ1-5; TRBD1 aligns across 10 bases. Germline CDR1 SGDLS, CDR2 YYNGEE. V trimming: 4 bases; J trimming: 12 bases; junction bases outside the gene matches: 10. The CDR3 has 14 residues. The CDR3 DNA follows: TGTGCCAGCAGCCCGAGCGGGGGGACAGGGGTCCAGCATTTT. Protein: CASSPSGGTGVQHF.

This clonotype was observed at least ten times. The V gene is TRBV9, the J gene TRBJ2-2, with 9 bases aligning to TRBD2. The germline V gene encodes CDR1 SGDLS and CDR2 YYNGEE. The V and J ends lost 0 bases and 5 bases, in that order; junction bases with no gene match: 5. The CDR3 runs to 16 residues. As DNA, the CDR3 is TGTGCCAGCAGCGTAGTTGGGACTAGCTATACCGGGGAGCTGTTTTTT. This encodes CASSVVGTSYTGELFF.

This clonotype was observed at least ten times. The chain employs TRBV9 and TRBJ1-1; D possibly corresponds to TRBD1 (5 bases). Germline CDR1 reads SGDLS; CDR2 reads YYNGEE. This CDR3 spans 15 amino acids. Trimming removed 0 bases from V and 2 bases from J, with 11 bases in between. The CDR3 reads CASSVAGAPNTEAFF. CDR3 DNA: TGTGCCAGCAGCGTAGCCGGGGCCCCTAACACTGAAGCTTTCTTT.

This rearrangement joins TRBV9 to TRBJ2-1; D is possibly TRBD2 (8 bases). There are 16 residues in the CDR3. Looked up from germline, CDR1 is SGDLS and CDR2 is YYNGEE. Deletions cut 3 bases from V and 4 bases from J, with 17 bases between. The CDR3 spells CASSAGGGQTYNEQFF. The CDR3 region has the DNA TGTGCCAGCAGCGCGGGAGGGGGACAGACTTACAATGAGCAGTTCTTC.

The sample holds many counts of this clonotype. The rearrangement joins TRBV9 to TRBJ1-3; D uncertain. V was cut by 4 bases and J by 4 bases, with 15 bases left in between. This CDR3 region has 15 residues. In germline, CDR1 is SGDLS, CDR2 YYNGEE. The CDR3: CASSPEGFGGNTIYF. CDR3 nucleotide sequence: TGTGCCAGCAGCCCCGAGGGTTTTGGAGGAAACACCATATATTTT.

The table lists this clonotype with many counts. The chain joins TRBV9 to TRBJ2-3; no clear D. V gave up 0 bases and J gave up 2 bases, with 10 bases separating them. This CDR3 is 15 amino acids long. Per germline, CDR1 SGDLS and CDR2 YYNGEE. In DNA, the CDR3 is TGTGCCAGCAGCGTAGGTCGGCAGTTCACAGATACGCAGTATTTT. It yields the protein CASSVGRQFTDTQYF.

This clonotype was counted ten times or more. The gene calls are TRBV9 and TRBJ2-5; 7 bases fit TRBD1. V gave up 0 bases and J gave up 4 bases; unmatched junction bases: 9. CDR3 length: 16 amino acids. From germline, CDR1 is SGDLS and CDR2 YYNGEE. CDR3 nucleotide sequence: TGTGCCAGCAGCGTAGGGGGACAGAACAGAGGAGAGACCCAGTACTTC. This codes for CASSVGGQNRGETQYF. Variable domain in full (rest from reference TRBV9 and TRBJ2-5): DSGVTQTPKHLITATGQRVTLRCSPRSGDLSVYWYQQSLDQGLQFLIQYYNGEERAKGNILERFSAQQFPDLHSELNLSSLELGDSALYFCASSVGGQNRGETQYFGPGTRLLVL.

Ten or more counts support this clonotype. The V gene is TRBV9, the J gene TRBJ2-1; TRBD2 aligns across 10 bases. Germline CDR1 SGDLS, CDR2 YYNGEE. The CDR3 extends over 16 amino acids. The trim removed 3 bases at V and 4 bases at J, leaving 7 bases unmatched. This chain's CDR3 is CASSASTSGAYNEQFF. CDR3 coding DNA: TGTGCCAGCAGCGCATCCACTAGCGGGGCTTACAATGAGCAGTTCTTC.

This clonotype was seen repeatedly, ten times or more. The chain's CDR3 is CASPFAEEQFF. CDR3 DNA sequence: TGTGCCAGTCCGTTTGCGGAGGAGCAGTTCTTC. The chain links TRBV6-4 to TRBJ2-1; D unclear. The CDR3 runs to 11 residues. Looked up from germline, CDR1 is MRHNA and CDR2 is SNTAGT. V was shortened by 9 bases and J by 10 bases, with 13 bases between the two germline ends.

There are many counts of this clonotype. The J gene is TRBJ2-1, the V gene TRBV9; 9 bases align to TRBD2. CDR1 is SGDLS and CDR2 is YYNGEE in the germline V gene. CDR3 length: 19 residues. V gave up 0 bases and J gave up 0 bases; unmatched junction bases: 10. As DNA, the CDR3 is TGTGCCAGCAGCGTAGTTGGTCTAGCGGGGCGTAGCTCCTACAATGAGCAGTTCTTC. As protein: CASSVVGLAGRSSYNEQFF.

This clonotype was detected many times. The CDR3 DNA reads TGTGCCAGCAGCGTAGGTTGGGACGACTATGGCTACACCTTC. Residues: CASSVGWDDYGYTF. The chain carries TRBV9 and TRBJ1-2; tentatively, D is TRBD1 (5 bases). The CDR3 consists of 14 residues. V dropped 0 bases and J dropped 3 bases, with 9 bases sitting between them. Per the germline V gene, CDR1 is SGDLS and CDR2 is YYNGEE.

This clonotype was observed a handful of times. The chain is built from TRBV9 and TRBJ2-4; D possibly uses TRBD1 or TRBD2 (5 bases each). CDR1 and CDR2 (germline): SGDLS, YYNGEE. The CDR3 extends over 15 amino acids. Trimming removed 3 bases from V and 4 bases from J, with 14 bases in between. CDR3 region: CASSAPGPLKNIQYF. The CDR3 nucleotides read TGTGCCAGCAGCGCCCCGGGACCGTTAAAAAACATTCAGTACTTC.

This clonotype was recorded a few times. CDR3 nucleotides: TGTGCCAGCAGCGTAGGCGTAGCAACCTACGAGCAGTACTTC. It codes for CASSVGVATYEQYF. The chain uses TRBV9 and TRBJ2-7; D gene unclear. V lost 0 bases and J 2 bases, leaving 9 bases between the germline ends. The germline V gene has CDR1 SGDLS and CDR2 YYNGEE. The CDR3 contains 14 residues.

This clonotype was counted only a few times. The chain uses TRBV9 and TRBJ2-5; 8 positions agree with TRBD1. The CDR3 has 14 residues. The germline V gene encodes CDR1 SGDLS and CDR2 YYNGEE. Germline trimming cut 4 bases from V and 1 base from J; bases unmatched to any gene: 3. CDR3 nucleotides: TGTGCCAGCAGCATGGGACAGGTCCAAGAGACCCAGTACTTC. It yields the protein CASSMGQVQETQYF. The full variable domain, with the rest looked up from reference TRBV9 and TRBJ2-5, is DSGVTQTPKHLITATGQRVTLRCSPRSGDLSVYWYQQSLDQGLQFLIQYYNGEERAKGNILERFSAQQFPDLHSELNLSSLELGDSALYFCASSMGQVQETQYFGPGTRLLVL.

This clonotype was recorded at least ten times. The V gene is TRBV9, the J gene TRBJ2-3; D unclear. The V gene lost 0 bases and the J gene lost 5 bases, with 7 bases spanning the gap. CDR1 and CDR2 from the germline V gene are SGDLS and YYNGEE. This CDR3 region has 13 residues. CDR3 DNA: TGTGCCAGCAGCGTAGGGGCAGGAGATACGCAGTATTTT. Protein: CASSVGAGDTQYF.